These 28 T cell receptor beta chains were sequenced from one sample in a study of cytomegalovirus exposure and HLA in healthy donors. Primers: 60 Vbeta forward and 13 Jbeta reverse. Sequencing was performed with immunoSEQ multiplex PCR; in TCRdb, only in-frame clones are kept and a portion is missing. The sample holds 70,000 to 80,000 clones, under 85% seen once. Sequenced material: PBMCs. The receptors stem from a woman aged 40 to 55 in good health and CMV-seropositive.

This chain uses TRBV5-5 with TRBJ1-2, with D possibly matching TRBD1 (5 bases). The V end was cut by 4 bases, the J end by 7 bases, with 8 bases between. The CDR3 sequence is 11 residues long. Germline assignment: CDR1 SGHKS and CDR2 YYEKEE (reference sequence). The CDR3 DNA is TGTGCCAGCAGCCCCAGGGTTGGCTACACCTTC. It encodes CASSPRVGYTF.

The chain links TRBV6-1 to TRBJ2-5; 10 nucleotides agree with TRBD2. Germline-derived CDR1 and CDR2 are MNHNS and SASEGT. The junction had 9 bases not matched to a gene; V was cut back by 3 bases and J by 5 bases. This CDR3 comprises 16 residues. As DNA, the CDR3 is TGTGCCAGCAGTGAGAGGGAGCGGGGGGGCCTTGAGACCCAGTACTTC. Its translation is CASSERERGGLETQYF.

This rearrangement joins TRBV4-1 to TRBJ2-7; 11 nucleotides line up with TRBD1. Per the germline V gene, CDR1 is MGHRA and CDR2 is YSYEKL. The ends lost 0 bases at V and 3 bases at J; junction bases unmatched: 4. This CDR3 spans 16 amino acids. CDR3 amino acids: CASSQERTGGFYEQYF. In nucleotides, the CDR3 is TGCGCCAGCAGCCAAGAACGGACAGGGGGCTTCTACGAGCAGTACTTC.

Only a few counts were recorded for this clone. The genes are TRBV19 and TRBJ2-7, with 10 positions matching TRBD1. Germline CDR1 and CDR2: LNHDA and SQIVND (reference sequence). The CDR3 sequence is 14 residues long. V dropped 5 bases and J dropped 2; count of bases not matched to a gene: 3. The CDR3 reads CASSPGTGAYEQYF. The CDR3 DNA reads as TGTGCCAGTAGTCCCGGGACAGGGGCCTACGAGCAGTACTTC.

The V call is TRBV5-6, the J call TRBJ1-6; D not certain. The germline V and J ends were trimmed by 1 base and 9 bases, with 14 bases remaining between them. The CDR3 totals 15 residues. CDR1 is SGHDT and CDR2 is YYEEEE in the germline V gene. The chain's CDR3 is CASSLRLAGFSPLHF. The CDR3 DNA reads as TGTGCCAGCAGCTTGCGGTTGGCAGGCTTTTCACCCCTCCACTTT.

The chain uses TRBV10-3 and TRBJ1-4; tentative D call: TRBD1 (5 bases). Germline assignment: CDR1 ENHRY and CDR2 SYGVKD. Trimming took off 2 bases at V and 2 bases at J, with 15 bases between the two ends. This CDR3 is built from 17 residues. CDR3 bases: TGTGCCATCAGTGAGAGAGCGGGAGGGGATACTAATGAAAAACTGTTTTTT. It is translated as CAISERAGGDTNEKLFF.

The chain joins TRBV9 to TRBJ2-2, with D unresolved. The CDR3 extends over 13 amino acids. Germline V gives CDR1 SGDLS, CDR2 YYNGEE. Trimming shortened V by 2 bases and J by 8 bases, and 10 bases separated the two germline ends. CDR3 nucleotides: TGTGCCAGCAGCGTTGCAGGCTGGGGGGAGCTGTTTTTT. Protein: CASSVAGWGELFF.

The rearrangement joins TRBV15 to TRBJ2-5; the D is unclear. With 0 bases removed from V and 1 base from J, the gap between germline ends came to 9 bases. Germline V gives CDR1 LNHNV, CDR2 YYDKDF (reference sequence). CDR3 size: 15 residues. CDR3 residues: CATSRDLTPQETQYF. The CDR3 nucleotides read TGTGCCACCAGCAGAGATCTGACTCCCCAAGAGACCCAGTACTTC.

The rearrangement links TRBV5-6 to TRBJ2-2; D ambiguous. CDR1 SGHDT and CDR2 YYEEEE come from the germline V gene. The V and J ends lost 2 bases and 7 bases respectively, with 12 bases between them. The CDR3 runs to 14 residues. CDR3 sequence: CASSLTVLGGELFF. The CDR3 nucleotides read TGTGCCAGCAGCTTAACAGTACTCGGCGGGGAGCTGTTTTTT.

The CDR3 DNA follows: TGTGCCAGCAGCTTGGGACAGGGATCTGGAAACACCATATATTTT. It translates to CASSLGQGSGNTIYF. V gene TRBV7-6 combines with J gene TRBJ1-3, with 9 bases fitting TRBD1. V lost 3 bases, J lost 1 base, and 1 base stayed unmatched. Germline CDR1 reads SGHVS; CDR2 reads FNYEAQ. There are 15 residues in the CDR3.

The CDR3: CAIPLQGGGNEQFF. The DNA for the CDR3 is TGTGCCATACCACTACAGGGGGGCGGGAATGAGCAGTTCTTC. The genes are TRBV2 and TRBJ2-1, with 8 bases matching TRBD1. The germline V gene has CDR1 SNHLY and CDR2 FYNNEI. The CDR3 runs to 14 residues. The junction had 12 bases not matched to a gene; V was cut back by 10 bases and J by 7 bases.

The CDR3: CASSFPRGYGYTF. CDR3 coding DNA: TGTGCCAGCAGCTTCCCTCGCGGGTATGGCTACACCTTC. The rearrangement joins TRBV5-6 to TRBJ1-2; the D is unclear. Trimming stripped 2 bases from V and 5 bases from J, with 10 bases between. Germline V CDR1 and CDR2: SGHDT, YYEEEE. The CDR3 consists of 13 residues. The entire variable domain, with the rest obtained from reference TRBV5-6 and TRBJ1-2, is as follows: DAGVTQSPTHLIKTRGQQVTLRCSPKSGHDTVSWYQQALGQGPQFIFQYYEEEERQRGNFPDRFSGHQFPNYSSELNVNALLLGDSALYLCASSFPRGYGYTFGSGTRLTVV.

The rearrangement uses TRBV6-6 and TRBJ2-4; tentatively, D is TRBD2 (5 bases). The CDR3 sequence is 15 residues long. V was clipped by 2 bases and J by 5 bases, with 13 bases between them. Germline CDR1 and CDR2: MNHNY and SVGAGI (reference sequence). The CDR3 sequence: CASSYRRAAENIQYF. In nucleotides, the CDR3 is TGTGCCAGCAGTTACCGGCGGGCTGCTGAAAACATTCAGTACTTC.

V gene TRBV28 combines with J gene TRBJ1-2; a weak D match, TRBD1 (6 bases). This CDR3 region has 13 residues. Looked up from germline, CDR1 is MDHEN and CDR2 is SYDVKM. The ends were cut back, 5 bases at V and 8 bases at J, with 15 bases in the middle. The DNA for the CDR3 is TGTGCCAGCAGTAACCGGGACATAAGGGGCTACACCTTC. This gives the protein CASSNRDIRGYTF.

The V gene is TRBV13, the J gene TRBJ2-7, with D tentatively TRBD2 (6 bases). There are 12 residues in the CDR3. CDR1 is PRHDT and CDR2 is FYEKMQ in the germline V gene (reference sequence). Trimming shortened V by 5 bases and J by 3 bases, and 8 bases separated the two germline ends. DNA for the CDR3: TGTGCCAGCAGCGAGGGACTCTACGAGCAGTACTTC. It translates to CASSEGLYEQYF. The entire variable domain, with the rest obtained from reference TRBV13 and TRBJ2-7, is as follows: AAGVIQSPRHLIKEKRETATLKCYPIPRHDTVYWYQQGPGQDPQFLISFYEKMQSDKGSIPDRFSAQQFSDYHSELNMSSLELGDSALYFCASSEGLYEQYFGPGTRLTVT.

This rearrangement joins TRBV6-5 to TRBJ2-7, with 9 nucleotides matching TRBD1. Germline CDR1 is MNHEY and CDR2 is SVGAGI. Trimming cost V 6 bases and J 3 bases; bases outside gene matches: 3. The CDR3 sequence is 13 residues long. CDR3 region: CASRTTGGYEQYF. In DNA form, the CDR3 reads TGTGCCAGCAGGACGACAGGGGGCTACGAGCAGTACTTC.

The genes are TRBV28 and TRBJ2-7; tentatively, D is TRBD2 (5 bases). V shed 11 bases and J shed 4 bases, with 18 bases lying between them. The CDR3 covers 13 residues. CDR1 and CDR2 from the germline V gene are MDHEN and SYDVKM. This chain's CDR3 is CALGEGRVYEQYF. For the CDR3, the DNA is TGTGCCCTGGGAGAGGGTAGGGTTTACGAGCAGTACTTC.

As concerns this clone: The junction shows a germline mismatch at one end, possibly a read error. The chain employs TRBV5-1 and TRBJ2-3; D is undetermined. The germline V gene encodes CDR1 SGHRS and CDR2 YFSETQ. There are 14 residues in the CDR3. The CDR3 bases are TGCGCCAGCAGTTTGGGATTCCAGGCAGATACGCAGTATTTT. Its protein product is CASSLGFQADTQYF. The complete variable domain, with remaining parts taken from reference TRBV5-1 and TRBJ2-3, reads KAGVTQTPRYLIKTRGQQVTLSCSPISGHRSVSWYQQTPGQGLQFLFEYFSETQRNKGNFPGRFSGRQFSNSRSEMNVSTLELGDSALYLCASSLGFQADTQYFGPGTRLTVL.

V gene TRBV4-2 combines with J gene TRBJ2-7; 9 positions match TRBD1. The germline V gene has CDR1 LGHNA and CDR2 YNFKEQ. The V and J ends lost 4 bases and 5 bases, in that order; junction bases with no gene match: 6. CDR3 size: 14 residues. The CDR3 protein is CASSPRDRVDEQYF. The DNA for the CDR3 is TGTGCCAGCAGCCCTCGGGACAGGGTCGACGAGCAGTACTTC.

The gene calls are TRBV13 and TRBJ1-1; D unclear. CDR3 length: 12 residues. Germline loops: CDR1 PRHDT, CDR2 FYEKMQ (reference sequence). Trimming removed 6 bases at V and 1 base at J, with 6 bases between. The CDR3 loop is CASREKNTEAFF. The CDR3 nucleotides are TGTGCCAGCAGAGAGAAGAACACTGAAGCTTTCTTT.

In this sample, this clone turned up once. The chain employs TRBV7-2 and TRBJ1-1; D call uncertain. V was cut by 6 bases and J by 0 bases, with 11 bases left in between. Germline CDR1 is SGHTA and CDR2 is FQGNSA. CDR3 length: 14 residues. CDR3 amino acids: CASRTNRMNTEAFF. In nucleotides, the CDR3 is TGTGCCAGCAGAACTAACCGAATGAACACTGAAGCTTTCTTT.

This chain joins TRBV5-6 and TRBJ1-1; D is perhaps TRBD1 (6 bases). The CDR3 totals 15 residues. V lost 4 bases, J lost 0 bases, and 13 bases lay in between. Per germline, CDR1 SGHDT and CDR2 YYEEEE. CDR3 protein: CASSLLQGLNTEAFF. CDR3 DNA: TGTGCCAGCAGCCTTTTACAGGGCCTGAACACTGAAGCTTTCTTT.

The chain is built from TRBV5-4 and TRBJ1-4, with 10 positions matching TRBD1. The CDR3 has 14 amino acids. The germline V gene encodes CDR1 SGHNT and CDR2 YYREEE (reference sequence). V gave up 4 bases and J gave up 8 bases; unmatched junction bases: 5. The CDR3 DNA follows: TGTGCCAGCAGCCGACAGGGGGCTGAAGAAAAACTGTTTTTT. Its protein is CASSRQGAEEKLFF.

This clone was picked up a small number of times. CDR3: CASRRQGAETGELFF. The CDR3 DNA sequence: TGTGCCAGTAGAAGACAGGGGGCGGAAACCGGGGAGCTGTTTTTT. The rearrangement uses TRBV19 and TRBJ2-2; the match to TRBD1 covers 10 bases. Germline V gene sequence: CDR1 LNHDA, CDR2 SQIVND (reference sequence). The CDR3 is 15 amino acids. The ends lost 6 bases at V and 5 bases at J; junction bases unmatched: 6.

In regard to this clone: Germline and junction disagree at one end, which may indicate a read error. The chain recombines TRBV9 with TRBJ1-1; no clear D gene. This CDR3 is built from 14 residues. Germline V gene data show CDR1 as SGDLS and CDR2 as YYNGEE. The CDR3 reads CASTVGQADTEAFF. The CDR3 DNA reads TGTGCCAGCACCGTAGGTCAAGCGGACACTGAAGCTTTCTTT.

As DNA, the CDR3 is TGTGCCAGCAGCAGGGACAGTACGCGGGGGGCCTACGAGCAGTACTTC. Its protein product is CASSRDSTRGAYEQYF. The rearrangement links TRBV7-8 to TRBJ2-7, with D maybe TRBD2 (8 bases). Per germline, CDR1 SGHVS and CDR2 FQNEAQ. CDR3 size: 16 residues. The V gene lost 5 bases and the J gene lost 2 bases, with 19 bases spanning the gap.

This rearrangement joins TRBV7-9 to TRBJ2-7; D might be TRBD1 (6 bases). Germline CDR1 and CDR2: SEHNR and FQNEAQ (reference sequence). The CDR3 sequence is 13 residues long. Trimming pared 6 bases from V and 4 bases from J, leaving 13 bases between. The CDR3 protein is CASSHTGMYEQYF. As DNA, the CDR3 is TGTGCCAGCAGTCACACAGGGATGTACGAGCAGTACTTC. The full variable domain, its missing parts supplied by reference TRBV7-9 and TRBJ2-7, is DTGVSQNPRHKITKRGQNVTFRCDPISEHNRLYWYRQTLGQGPEFLTYFQNEAQLEKSRLLSDRFSAERPKGSFSTLEIQRTEQGDSAMYLCASSHTGMYEQYFGPGTRLTVT.

The chain has TRBV11-3 and TRBJ1-1; D unresolved. Trimming cost V 1 base and J 1 base, with 7 bases left between them. This CDR3 spans 14 amino acids. CDR1 and CDR2 from the germline V gene are SGHNT and YENEEA. The CDR3: CASSLGGRNTEAFF. CDR3 DNA sequence: TGTGCCAGCAGCTTAGGAGGGCGGAACACTGAAGCTTTCTTT.